This TCR beta chain originates from a study of T cells in Graves' hyperthyroidism and ophthalmopathy. Overall study: Peripheral blood samples were taken at initial diagnosis, prior to any treatment.

The CDR3 regions of TCR beta were amplified from RNA transcripts. A first-round RT-PCR of the TCR CDR3 used the HTBI primer set. Each CDR3 protein is one row after TCRdb ran MiXCR on the multiplex PCR reads. The sample holds about 560,000 distinct CDR3 sequences, roughly a sixth seen once. A few counts support this clonotype. This CDR3 region has 14 residues. The germline V gene encodes CDR1 LGHNT and CDR2 FRNRAP. The V end lost 6 bases, the J end lost 5 bases, and 16 bases lay between the germline ends. Together with thyroid ultrasound, orbital computed tomography, serum thyroxine and TRAb, clinical symptoms were used for diagnoses.

This chain uses TRBV12-5 with TRBJ2-5; D is possibly TRBD1 or TRBD2 (6 bases each). The sequence was obtained from a young woman with Graves' hyperthyroidism. The sequenced sample was blood. The CDR3 DNA follows: TGTGCTAGTGGAACGGAGGGGGGTCGGGAGACCCAGTACTTC. This gives the protein CASGTEGGRETQYF. Combining the CDR3 with reference TRBV12-5 and TRBJ2-5 gives the whole variable domain DARVTQTPRHKVTEMGQEVTMRCQPILGHNTVFWYRQTMMQGLELLAYFRNRAPLDDSGMPKDRFSAEMPDATLATLKIQPSEPRDSAVYFCASGTEGGRETQYFGPGTRLLVL.